This T cell receptor (beta chain) was retrieved from a study of cytomegalovirus exposure and HLA in healthy donors. Study-wide points: In a later analysis, TCR beta V- and J-gene trimming was associated with a missense DCLRE1C variant.

PCR involved 60 Vbeta and 13 Jbeta primers. Assay: immunoSEQ multiplex PCR; the TCRdb copy retains only in-frame clones and omits some. The sample has approximately 180,000 clones; approximately 80% are singletons. Worth noting for this clone: Its specificity is not known.

The CDR3 is 15 amino acids. The V end was cut by 0 bases, the J end by 4 bases, with 9 bases between. Germline values: CDR1 MNHEY, CDR2 SVGAGI. The chain combines TRBV6-5 with TRBJ2-2, with D possibly TRBD1 on 6 matching bases. The source is a woman in her late teens or twenties in good health and CMV-seronegative. Sequences were obtained from PBMCs. CDR3 DNA sequence: TGTGCCAGCAGTTACTCCCTAGGGGGCACCGGGGAGCTGTTTTTT. This translates into CASSYSLGGTGELFF.